The rows below give T cell receptor beta chains drawn from one sample of a study of beta chain features in type 1 diabetes. TCRdb keeps only in-frame clones here, not all; method: immunoSEQ multiplex PCR. This sample yields 150,000 to 170,000 clones, of which under 9.5% are seen a single time; 0.65% belongs to the top ten. Sequencing was done on a sample of central memory CD4+ T cells from blood. The receptors here all came from a man aged 18 to 30 in good health. Each CDR3 is given with its conserved first and last residue. D genes are given only for firm matches. Size values are once, few and many counts, or a class for expanded clones, and some rows have none.

length | size | J | V | D | DNA | CDR3
14 | . | TRBJ1-2 | TRBV29-1 | TRBD1 | TGCAGCGTTGAAGTAACAGGGGGGACATATGGCTACACCTTC | CSVEVTGGTYGYTF
15 | . | TRBJ2-7 | TRBV7-3 | TRBD2 | TGTGCCAGCAGCTTAAGGGCGGGAGCGCAGTACGAGCAGTACTTC | CASSLRAGAQYEQYF
15 | few | TRBJ1-5 | TRBV10-3 | . | TGTGCCATCAGAAACGAACAGGGAACGGGTCAGCCCCAGCATTTT | CAIRNEQGTGQPQHF
15 | . | TRBJ2-1 | TRBV28 | TRBD1 | TGTGCCAGCAGTTCACCGGGACAGGGGGCCCGCGAGCAGTTCTTC | CASSSPGQGAREQFF
19 | few | TRBJ2-1 | TRBV4-2 | TRBD2 | TGTGCCAGCAGCCAAGAAGCTTCCACTAGCGGGGTATACTGGGATGAGCAGTTCTTC | CASSQEASTSGVYWDEQFF
15 | many | TRBJ2-1 | TRBV7-3 | TRBD2 | TGTGCCAGCAGCCCCAGCGGGAGCGCCTACAATGAGCAGTTCTTC | CASSPSGSAYNEQFF
16 | many | TRBJ2-3 | TRBV18 | TRBD2 | TGTGCCAGCTCACCAGGACTAGCGGGAGGATCAGATACGCAGTATTTT | CASSPGLAGGSDTQYF
17 | few | TRBJ2-7 | TRBV7-2 | TRBD2 | TGTGCCAGCAGCTTATATCTCGTGCTAGCGGGAAACTACGAGCAGTACTTC | CASSLYLVLAGNYEQYF
14 | few | TRBJ2-7 | TRBV7-3 | . | TGTGCCAGCAGCTTAATGGGTCGGGGCTACGAGCAGTACTTC | CASSLMGRGYEQYF
11 | few | TRBJ2-3 | TRBV19 | . | TGTGCCAGTTCTGTCGCAGATACGCAGTATTTT | CASSVADTQYF
14 | few | TRBJ2-7 | TRBV5-1 | TRBD1 | TGCGCCAGCAGCCCGTGGGACAGTGGCTACGAGCAGTACTTC | CASSPWDSGYEQYF
15 | few | TRBJ1-3 | TRBV7-2 | TRBD1 | TGTGCCAGCAGCTTCGCAGGGGGCTCTGGAAACACCATATATTTT | CASSFAGGSGNTIYF
14 | . | TRBJ1-2 | TRBV6-5 | . | TGTGCCAGCAGGGAGACAGGCGGAGACTATGGCTACACCTTC | CASRETGGDYGYTF
15 | few | TRBJ1-1 | TRBV2 | TRBD1 | TGTGCCAGCAGAAGGACAGGGGGGGTGAACACTGAAGCTTTCTTT | CASRRTGGVNTEAFF
13 | many | TRBJ2-1 | TRBV29-1 | . | TGCAGCGTTGCGCTAGCGACCTACAATGAGCAGTTCTTC | CSVALATYNEQFF
13 | . | TRBJ2-7 | TRBV30 | . | TGTGCCTGGAGAGATAAGAGTCGTGGCGAGCAGTACTTC | CAWRDKSRGEQYF
12 | few | TRBJ1-2 | TRBV19 | . | TGTGCCAGTACCAAACAGGATAAGGGCTACACCTTC | CASTKQDKGYTF